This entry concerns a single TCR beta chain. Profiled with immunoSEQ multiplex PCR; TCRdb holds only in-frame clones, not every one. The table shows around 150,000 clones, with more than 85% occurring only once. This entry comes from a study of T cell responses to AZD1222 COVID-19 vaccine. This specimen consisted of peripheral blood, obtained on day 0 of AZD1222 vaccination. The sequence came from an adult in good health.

The CDR3 region is CASLFLDLQKNIQYF. As DNA, the CDR3 is TGCGCCAGCCTTTTCCTGGACCTTCAAAAAAACATTCAGTACTTC. The V and J genes are TRBV10-1 and TRBJ2-4; D ambiguous. Germline assignment: CDR1 WNHNN and CDR2 SYGVQD (reference sequence). The CDR3 is 15 amino acids. V lost 8 bases and J lost 4, with 18 bases in between.